This T cell receptor beta chain appears in the sequencing data of a study of control samples from healthy donors and cancer patients. The data were produced by immunoSEQ multiplex PCR, yet TCRdb's version contains in-frame clones alone and is incomplete. The repertoire holds about 50,000 clones, over 85% seen once, with 0.7% to 0.85% in the top ten. Germline loops: CDR1 WNHNN, CDR2 SYGVQD (reference sequence). The ends were cut back, 2 bases at V and 4 bases at J, with 13 bases in the middle. The CDR3 extends over 15 amino acids. This receptor was obtained from a man aged 25-45 years with colorectal cancer. The J gene is TRBJ2-3, the V gene TRBV10-1, with D tentatively TRBD1 (5 bases). Sequenced sample: PBMCs. The DNA of the CDR3 is TGCGCCAGCAGTGAGGCAGGGAAGGTCTCAGATACGCAGTATTTT. It is translated as CASSEAGKVSDTQYF.